This TCR beta chain is drawn from a study of Ad26.COV2.S vaccination and SARS-CoV-2 variants. Clones were sequenced by immunoSEQ multiplex PCR, and TCRdb holds only the in-frame ones, with some missing. The repertoire consists of over 250,000 clones, with approximately 87% occurring once and the leading ten covering about 3.6%. As for treatment: about 20 received Ad26.COV2.S at low or high dose, single or two shots; 5 received placebo; per-sample allocation not given. Collection of samples fell on day 63 after the first vaccine or placebo injection. The V gene's germline CDR1 is SGHVS and CDR2 FNYEAQ. The CDR3 totals 17 residues. With 2 bases removed from V and 0 bases from J, the gap between germline ends came to 14 bases.

Specimen: peripheral blood, collected in a trial of Ad26.COV2.S vaccine versus placebo. The TCR was taken from a person between 18 and 59 years old who received the Ad26.COV2.S COVID-19 vaccine or a placebo. This chain uses TRBV7-6 with TRBJ2-1; D is perhaps TRBD2 (6 bases). This CDR3 is CASSLSSSASSYNEQFF. As DNA, the CDR3 is TGTGCCAGCAGCTTAAGTTCTAGCGCTAGCTCCTACAATGAGCAGTTCTTC.